The 9 T cell receptor beta chains presented below share a single source sample, sequenced in a study of T cell responses to AZD1222 COVID-19 vaccine. TCRdb's copy holds only in-frame clones and misses some; the assay was immunoSEQ multiplex PCR. In the table there are about 150,000 clones, approximately 90% of which are singletons. Source: peripheral blood, taken on day 0 of AZD1222 vaccination. These receptors were obtained from an adult in good health.

The V gene is TRBV9, the J gene TRBJ1-4; TRBD1 agrees at 7 bases. CDR3 length: 13 amino acids. Trimming took 2 bases from V and 7 from J; bases not matched to a gene: 2. Germline CDR1 and CDR2: SGDLS and YYNGEE. Here the CDR3 DNA reads TGTGCCAGCAGCGTGGGGGACAGTGAAAAACTGTTTTTT. Its translation: CASSVGDSEKLFF.

V gene TRBV5-6 combines with J gene TRBJ1-6; TRBD1 might be the D (6 bases). Trimming cost V 2 bases and J 9 bases, with 18 bases left between them. Germline assignment: CDR1 SGHDT and CDR2 YYEEEE. The CDR3 totals 16 residues. The CDR3 reads CASSFRGLPYGSPLHF. The CDR3 bases are TGTGCCAGCAGCTTTCGGGGGCTACCCTATGGTTCACCCCTCCACTTT.

This clone was seen more than once but under ten times. The chain has TRBV7-3 and TRBJ1-1; tentatively, D is TRBD1 (6 bases). Per germline, CDR1 SGHTA and CDR2 FQGTGA. Trimming took off 5 bases at V and 7 bases at J, with 14 bases between the two ends. There are 13 residues in the CDR3. CDR3 loop: CASSSDRSGEAFF. In DNA, the CDR3 is TGTGCCAGCAGCAGTGACAGGTCGGGTGAAGCTTTCTTT.

The chain has TRBV5-1 and TRBJ2-1; 15 bases match TRBD2. Trimming took 6 bases from V and 8 from J; bases not matched to a gene: 15. Looked up from germline, CDR1 is SGHRS and CDR2 is YFSETQ. This CDR3 is built from 18 residues. CDR3 sequence reads: CASTIKSGLAGGSYEQFF. As DNA, the CDR3 is TGCGCCAGCACCATTAAATCGGGACTAGCGGGAGGATCCTATGAGCAGTTCTTC.

This rearrangement joins TRBV27 to TRBJ2-1; 7 positions match TRBD1. V trimming: 8 bases; J trimming: 9 bases; junction bases outside the gene matches: 10. This CDR3 has 13 amino acids. CDR1 is MNHEY and CDR2 is SMNVEV in the germline V gene (reference sequence). CDR3 in DNA: TGTGCCAGCCGAACAGGGGCGTCGGTTGAGCAGTTCTTC. Translating it yields CASRTGASVEQFF.

This chain uses TRBV27 with TRBJ2-5; possibly TRBD2 for D (6 bases). The germline gives CDR1 MNHEY, CDR2 SMNVEV (reference sequence). V lost 2 bases and J 5 bases, leaving 12 bases between the germline ends. The CDR3 loop spans 14 amino acids. CDR3 protein: CASSLLASVETQYF. CDR3 bases: TGTGCCAGCAGTTTACTCGCTAGCGTGGAGACCCAGTACTTC.

The chain uses TRBV10-3 and TRBJ2-7; possibly TRBD1 or TRBD2 for D (5 bases each). V was clipped by 4 bases and J by 4 bases, with 17 bases between them. Per germline, CDR1 ENHRY and CDR2 SYGVKD. The CDR3 sequence is 15 residues long. CDR3 sequence reads: CAISATGTAGYEQYF. The CDR3 DNA reads TGTGCCATCAGTGCGACGGGGACGGCTGGGTACGAGCAGTACTTC.

This chain uses TRBV6-5 with TRBJ1-1; weak D call: TRBD1 (5 bases). Between the trimmed V and J ends, which lost 6 bases and 1 base, there was a span of 15 bases. CDR1 MNHEY and CDR2 SVGAGI come from the germline V gene. The CDR3 contains 15 residues. The CDR3 bases are TGTGCCAGCAGGTTCCCCGGGGGGGGGAACACTGAAGCTTTCTTT. Its translation is CASRFPGGGNTEAFF.

The chain employs TRBV18 and TRBJ1-5, with TRBD1 matching over 9 bases. Trimming at V came to 3 bases and at J to 9 bases, leaving 9 bases not matched to a gene. This CDR3 contains 15 residues. Germline lookup yields CDR1 KGHSH and CDR2 LQKENI. The CDR3 coding sequence is TGTGCCAGCTCACCTCCCGGGACAGGGTTACCGCCCCAGCATTTT. Encoded protein: CASSPPGTGLPPQHF.